This TCR beta chain was sequenced in a study of blood T cell repertoires in COVID-19 (dated by TCRdb to 2020 to 2021). Regarding the research as a whole: The collaborator samples originated in the United States, Italy and Spain and spanned the acute and convalescent phases of COVID-19. The material from the prospective study consisted of cDNA or gDNA derived from T cells, B-cell-depleted T cells, or PBMCs. Deeply sampled blood TCRbeta repertoires from subjects exposed to, actively infected with, or recovered from COVID-19 were included in the dataset. The repertoires were released in a freely available public database intended as a resource for research on the immune response to SARS-CoV-2. Samples were obtained from the ongoing ImmuneRACE study (first 160 participants) and from over a thousand subjects provided by 6 global collaborators. A de-identified subject ID, COVID-19 status, age in years and sex were almost always included in the sample metadata. Where HLA class I and class II types were available, the types were taken from metadata supplied by the sample provider, not from assay-based typing. Summary of the overall study and its limitations: The quantity of clinical and demographic metadata differed by source and by participant and was supplied without curation.

Collaborating institutions collected whole blood in K2EDTA tubes following their own protocols. For TCRbeta analysis, collaborators shipped samples as frozen whole blood, isolated PBMCs, or DNA extracted from either of those sample types. About this clone itself: The clone's antigen remains unknown. No base quality values were provided; no much bigger clone lies one nucleotide off.

For this chain, trimming is 10 bases at the V end and 9 bases at the J end, and the number of junction bases without a gene match is 8. From a lookup of the germline V gene, CDR1 and CDR2 are ENHRY and SYGVKD. From the cysteine through the phenylalanine, the CDR3 covers 13 amino acids. Just the 39-base CDR3 DNA is kept, in frame starting at base 1. The immunoSEQ Assay, a bias-controlled multiplex PCR, was used to amplify TCRbeta CDR3 regions from genomic DNA. Per the authors' processing: Nucleated cell counts per sample were estimated from amplification of reference gene primers within the assay. To quantify the absolute abundance of each unique TCRbeta CDR3 rearrangement, sequence reads were collapsed and filtered. For each sample, productive Simpson clonality was calculated as the square root of Simpson's diversity index over productive rearrangements. Not all clones reach the TCRdb copy of this immuneACCESS table, which keeps in-frame sequences only. Checked studies attribute under half of the gap to unresolved V genes and leave the rest unexplained. Clone size and V and J calls were adopted from that table, with D and trimming inferred from the DNA. In all, the sample holds roughly 180,000 clones, and about 86% of those were seen once. Around 21% of the sample rests with the top ten.

The sequence joins TRBV10-3 to TRBJ1-3; 11 middle bases align to TRBD1. Sequencing was done on a sample of peripheral blood. The receptor comes from a man aged 65-85 years with active or convalescent COVID-19. The bases are TGTGCCACCCGGACAGGGGGCCAGGGCACCATATATTTT. Translated, this gives CATRTGGQGTIYF.